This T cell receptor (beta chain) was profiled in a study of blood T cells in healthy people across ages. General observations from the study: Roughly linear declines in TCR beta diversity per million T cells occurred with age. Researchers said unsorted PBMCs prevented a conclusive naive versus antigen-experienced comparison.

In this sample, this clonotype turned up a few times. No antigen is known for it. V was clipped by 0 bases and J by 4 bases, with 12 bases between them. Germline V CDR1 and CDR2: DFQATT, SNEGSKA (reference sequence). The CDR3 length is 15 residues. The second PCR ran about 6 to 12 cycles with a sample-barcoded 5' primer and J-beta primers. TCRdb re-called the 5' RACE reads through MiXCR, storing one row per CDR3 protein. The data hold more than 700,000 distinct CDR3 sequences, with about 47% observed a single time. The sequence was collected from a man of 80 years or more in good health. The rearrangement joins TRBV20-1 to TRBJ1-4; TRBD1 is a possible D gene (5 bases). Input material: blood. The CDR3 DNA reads TGCAGTGCTAGAGATCAGACCGGGGGTAATGAAAAACTGTTTTTT. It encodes CSARDQTGGNEKLFF.